These T cell receptor beta chains were read from a single sample in a study of T cell responses to AZD1222 COVID-19 vaccine. The repertoire was sequenced with immunoSEQ multiplex PCR; TCRdb's copy has only in-frame clones and lacks some. In the table there are roughly 200,000 clones, approximately 90% of which are singletons. The specimen comprised peripheral blood, sampled 28 days after the second AZD1222 dose. The source is an adult who received the AZD1222 COVID-19 vaccine. Both conserved end residues are trimmed from each CDR3.

v_call: TRBV12-3/TRBV12-4; j_call: TRBJ2-1; cdr3_aa: ASRSMVAQF
v_call: TRBV7-9; j_call: TRBJ2-3; cdr3_aa: ASRTRLAGGTDTQY
v_call: TRBV11-2; j_call: TRBJ2-2; cdr3_aa: ASSLLAPTGELF
v_call: TRBV7-2; j_call: TRBJ1-1; cdr3_aa: ASSEGGNTEAF
v_call: TRBV7-2; j_call: TRBJ2-7; cdr3_aa: ASSQQGYEQY
v_call: TRBV18; j_call: TRBJ1-1; cdr3_aa: ASSPRGTGLGTEAF
v_call: TRBV7-9; j_call: TRBJ2-2; cdr3_aa: ASSLVSGGELF
v_call: TRBV2; j_call: TRBJ1-1; cdr3_aa: ATGALENTEAF
v_call: TRBV28; j_call: TRBJ1-3; cdr3_aa: ASSRQGASGNTIY
v_call: TRBV19; j_call: TRBJ1-6; cdr3_aa: ASSTLLGGYNSPLH
v_call: TRBV6-1; j_call: TRBJ2-7; cdr3_aa: ASSEARGTSGSYEQY
v_call: TRBV7-8; j_call: TRBJ1-1; cdr3_aa: ASSLGPGQGIRNTEAF